The 27 T cell receptor beta chains below all came from one sample that was sequenced in a study of spatial heterogeneity in lung cancer. Time point defined: sample taken at primary tumor resection. Researchers sequenced whole RNA taken from tumor, nontumor lung or frozen PBMC without sorting. TCRdb reprocessed the 5' RACE reads via MiXCR and lists one record per CDR3 protein. The data show about 82,000 distinct CDR3 sequences, approximately 12% seen once. Sequencing used PBMCs, obtained at surgery. The source of these receptors is a male donor with early-stage non-small cell lung cancer.

The chain is built from TRBV7-3 and TRBJ2-3; tentative D call: TRBD2 (5 bases). V was trimmed by 2 bases and J by 2 bases, leaving 14 bases between them. The CDR3 spans 16 residues. Germline V gene data show CDR1 as SGHTA and CDR2 as FQGTGA. CDR3 DNA: TGTGCCAGCAGCTTACAAGCGAGCGGAGACACAGATACGCAGTATTTT. As protein: CASSLQASGDTDTQYF.

In this sample, this clonotype turned up a few times. V usage is TRBV19 and J usage is TRBJ1-4; TRBD1 agrees at 7 bases. Germline loops: CDR1 LNHDA, CDR2 SQIVND (reference sequence). After removal of 5 bases from V and 3 bases from J, the junction contained 3 bases not matched to a gene. This CDR3 comprises 14 residues. The CDR3 nucleotides read TGTGCCAGTAGTGGACAGGTTGCTAATGAAAAACTGTTTTTT. Translating it yields CASSGQVANEKLFF.

This clonotype was seen a handful of times. The chain joins TRBV3-1 to TRBJ1-1; the D is unclear. The CDR3 runs to 15 residues. Germline V CDR1 and CDR2: LGHDT, YNNKEL (reference sequence). V lost 0 bases and J 1 base, leaving 9 bases between the germline ends. CDR3 loop: CASSQDWFTNTEAFF. DNA for the CDR3: TGTGCCAGCAGCCAAGATTGGTTCACGAACACTGAAGCTTTCTTT.

This clonotype has at least ten counts. J is TRBJ1-2 and V is TRBV5-1; weak D call: TRBD1 (5 bases). CDR1 and CDR2 from the germline V gene are SGHRS and YFSETQ. The CDR3 extends over 12 amino acids. Trimming removed 4 bases from V and 4 bases from J, with 8 bases in between. The CDR3 loop is CASSLDSYGYTF. DNA for the CDR3: TGCGCCAGCAGCCTTGACAGCTATGGCTACACCTTC.

This clonotype turned up a few times. The chain employs TRBV10-3 and TRBJ2-3; 9 positions agree with TRBD2. The CDR3 sequence is 15 residues long. J was trimmed by 3 bases and V by 6 bases; bases with no gene match: 7. CDR1 is ENHRY, CDR2 SYGVKD, per germline. In nucleotides, the CDR3 is TGTGCCATCAGGGGCGGGAGGGCCGTAACAGATACGCAGTATTTT. It specifies CAIRGGRAVTDTQYF.

This clonotype was seen many times. The J gene is TRBJ1-1, the V gene TRBV3-1; TRBD1 might be the D (6 bases). The CDR3 extends over 15 amino acids. Germline V lookup: CDR1 LGHDT, CDR2 YNNKEL (reference sequence). V lost 2 bases and J 8 bases, leaving 18 bases between the germline ends. Here the CDR3 reads CASSQSDSSVREAFF. The CDR3 DNA follows: TGTGCCAGCAGCCAATCGGACAGTTCGGTGAGGGAAGCTTTCTTT.

In regard to this clonotype: Sequence at one end of the junction differs from germline and may be a read error. The chain has TRBV28 and TRBJ2-7; D may correspond to TRBD1 or TRBD2 (5 bases each). The CDR3 totals 12 residues. The germline V gene encodes CDR1 MDHEN and CDR2 SYDVKM. The CDR3 protein is CASSLFGTGKGF. The CDR3 DNA reads TGTGCCAGCAGTCTGTTCGGGACGGGCAAGGGCTTC.

The genes are TRBV20-1 and TRBJ2-1, with 9 bases aligning to TRBD2. Looked up from germline, CDR1 is DFQATT and CDR2 is SNEGSKA (reference sequence). The ends lost 5 bases at V and 0 bases at J; junction bases unmatched: 14. This CDR3 is built from 18 residues. CDR3: CSASPTSGFQSSYNEQFF. As DNA, the CDR3 is TGCAGTGCTTCTCCGACTAGCGGTTTTCAGAGCTCCTACAATGAGCAGTTCTTC.

This chain uses TRBV6-5 with TRBJ1-1; the match to TRBD1 covers 10 bases. The junction had 7 bases not matched to a gene; V was cut back by 2 bases and J by 1 base. This CDR3 is 17 amino acids long. CDR1 is MNHEY and CDR2 is SVGAGI in the germline V gene. CDR3 residues: CASSYPGTGEGNTEAFF. The CDR3 nucleotides are TGTGCCAGCAGTTACCCTGGGACAGGGGAGGGGAACACTGAAGCTTTCTTT.

This clonotype was counted between two and nine times. The chain recombines TRBV5-1 with TRBJ1-2; 10 bases align to TRBD1. The CDR3 runs to 15 residues. The germline V gene encodes CDR1 SGHRS and CDR2 YFSETQ. The trim removed 4 bases at V and 2 bases at J, leaving 5 bases unmatched. The CDR3 region has the DNA TGCGCCAGCAGCCCGGGACAGGGGTTAAACTATGGCTACACCTTC. This sequence encodes CASSPGQGLNYGYTF.

This clonotype occurred a few times. The genes are TRBV19 and TRBJ2-1, with 10 bases matching TRBD1. Germline assignment: CDR1 LNHDA and CDR2 SQIVND (reference sequence). The CDR3 is 15 residues long. V dropped 3 bases and J dropped 2; count of bases not matched to a gene: 1. In nucleotides, the CDR3 is TGTGCCAGTAGTATTGGACAGGGGGCCTACAATGAGCAGTTCTTC. Encoded protein: CASSIGQGAYNEQFF.

The chain carries TRBV24-1 and TRBJ2-3, with 9 bases matching TRBD1. Per germline, CDR1 KGHDR and CDR2 SFDVKD. The J segment lost 2 bases and the V segment lost 5 bases, leaving 10 bases of the junction unmatched. The length of the CDR3 is 17 residues. CDR3 sequence (DNA): TGTGCCACCAGTGCCTACAGGGGACAGGGTTCCACAGATACGCAGTATTTT. Translated, it gives CATSAYRGQGSTDTQYF.

There are a few counts of this clonotype. This chain joins TRBV10-3 and TRBJ2-7; TRBD2 is a possible D gene (6 bases). CDR3 size: 15 residues. The germline CDR1 and CDR2 sequences are ENHRY and SYGVKD. The V and J ends lost 5 bases and 0 bases respectively, with 14 bases between them. The CDR3: CAISSIRESSYEQYF. The CDR3 DNA reads as TGTGCCATCAGTTCTATCCGGGAGAGCTCCTACGAGCAGTACTTC.

The rearrangement links TRBV7-2 to TRBJ2-3, with D possibly TRBD2 on 7 matching bases. The CDR3 contains 18 residues. V was cut by 2 bases and J by 2 bases, with 20 bases left in between. Germline CDR1 reads SGHTA; CDR2 reads FQGNSA. CDR3 sequence (DNA): TGTGCCAGCAGCTTAAACGGCGGGGGCCTTACCACCACAGATACGCAGTATTTT. Amino acids: CASSLNGGGLTTTDTQYF.

This clonotype was counted only a few times. The rearrangement uses TRBV5-1 and TRBJ1-2; D might be TRBD1 (5 bases). The germline V gene encodes CDR1 SGHRS and CDR2 YFSETQ. The CDR3 has 14 amino acids. The ends were cut back, 4 bases at V and 4 bases at J, with 14 bases in the middle. CDR3 bases: TGCGCCAGCAGCCCCCCGGGGGAATTCTATGGCTACACCTTC. Its protein product is CASSPPGEFYGYTF. Combining the CDR3 with reference TRBV5-1 and TRBJ1-2 gives the whole variable domain KAGVTQTPRYLIKTRGQQVTLSCSPISGHRSVSWYQQTPGQGLQFLFEYFSETQRNKGNFPGRFSGRQFSNSRSEMNVSTLELGDSALYLCASSPPGEFYGYTFGSGTRLTVV.

The chain has TRBV29-1 and TRBJ2-5; 7 bases map to TRBD2. This CDR3 region has 12 residues. Trimming at V came to 7 bases and at J to 7 bases, leaving 9 bases not matched to a gene. CDR1 SQVTM and CDR2 ANQGSEA come from the germline V gene. The CDR3 reads CSAWGGGGTQYF. DNA for the CDR3: TGCAGCGCCTGGGGGGGAGGTGGGACCCAGTACTTC.

This clonotype was seen only a few times. The chain carries TRBV20-1 and TRBJ2-1; D gene unclear. The CDR3 has 13 amino acids. The germline V gene has CDR1 DFQATT and CDR2 SNEGSKA (reference sequence). V gave up 6 bases and J gave up 3 bases, with 12 bases separating them. The CDR3 spells CSAMTLNYNEQFF. In DNA form, the CDR3 reads TGCAGTGCCATGACACTCAACTACAATGAGCAGTTCTTC.

This clonotype was observed a handful of times. This sequence joins TRBV30 and TRBJ2-7; 8 nucleotides agree with TRBD1. The CDR3 is 18 amino acids. CDR1 and CDR2 from the germline V gene are GTSNPN and SVGIG (reference sequence). J gave up 2 bases and V 2 bases, and 17 bases lay outside the gene matches. For the CDR3, the DNA is TGTGCCTGGAGTTTAGGCAGGGGGCTTGGTCTTCACGCCTACGAGCAGTACTTC. As protein: CAWSLGRGLGLHAYEQYF.

There are many counts of this clonotype. The chain is built from TRBV6-2 or TRBV6-3 and TRBJ2-1; 7 nucleotides line up with TRBD2. This CDR3 is built from 15 residues. The J segment lost 6 bases and the V segment lost 5 bases, leaving 10 bases of the junction unmatched. Germline V gene sequence: CDR1 MNHEY, CDR2 SVGEGT. The CDR3 here is CASSAGREASNEQFF. In nucleotides, the CDR3 is TGTGCCAGCAGTGCGGGACGGGAGGCAAGCAATGAGCAGTTCTTC.

The chain has TRBV18 and TRBJ2-2; 9 nucleotides line up with TRBD2. V dropped 2 bases and J dropped 1; count of bases not matched to a gene: 8. The CDR3 has 18 amino acids. Germline loops: CDR1 KGHSH, CDR2 LQKENI. The CDR3 region has the DNA TGTGCCAGCTCACCATTGGGCGAGACTAGCGGGAACACCGGGGAGCTGTTTTTT. This codes for CASSPLGETSGNTGELFF.

This clonotype was seen only a few times. The rearrangement joins TRBV7-9 to TRBJ2-2; D is possibly TRBD2 (6 bases). CDR3 length: 16 amino acids. In germline, CDR1 is SEHNR, CDR2 FQNEAQ (reference sequence). The V gene lost 4 bases and the J gene lost 1 base, with 13 bases spanning the gap. CDR3 nucleotides: TGTGCCAGCAGCTCTCCGCTTAGCGGGAACACCGGGGAGCTGTTTTTT. This translates into CASSSPLSGNTGELFF.

In its sample, this clonotype was seen a few times. The chain joins TRBV6-5 to TRBJ1-1; 7 positions match TRBD1. Germline V gives CDR1 MNHEY, CDR2 SVGAGI. CDR3 length equals 17 residues. J lost 6 bases, V lost 4 bases, and 17 bases had no gene match. The CDR3 loop reads CASSSRLRDRGGPEAFF. DNA for the CDR3: TGTGCCAGCAGTTCCCGCCTCCGGGACAGAGGAGGCCCTGAAGCTTTCTTT.

This clonotype was observed a few times. The chain employs TRBV7-2 and TRBJ2-2, with TRBD2 identical over 13 bases. The CDR3 runs 16 residues. With V trimmed by 5 bases and J by 7 bases, 7 bases remained unmatched. Germline loops: CDR1 SGHTA, CDR2 FQGNSA. DNA for the CDR3: TGTGCCAGCAGCCTTACTAGCGGGAGGGCCGGCGGGGAGCTGTTTTTT. Its translation: CASSLTSGRAGGELFF.

This clonotype was picked up a small number of times. This sequence joins TRBV3-1 and TRBJ2-4; maybe TRBD2 (6 bases). V dropped 4 bases and J dropped 0 bases, with 19 bases sitting between them. The CDR3 totals 18 residues. CDR1 is LGHDT, CDR2 YNNKEL, per germline (reference sequence). As DNA, the CDR3 is TGTGCCAGCAGCCCAGAGGCGGGAAAGGGGTTAGCCAAAAACATTCAGTACTTC. The encoded protein is CASSPEAGKGLAKNIQYF.

This clonotype was seen many times. This sequence joins TRBV11-2 and TRBJ1-1; D is possibly TRBD1 (6 bases). The CDR3 is 15 amino acids. CDR1 is SGHAT and CDR2 is FQNNGV in the germline V gene. V was pared by 1 base and J by 0 bases, with 9 bases between. In DNA form, the CDR3 reads TGTGCCAGCAGCTTAGGACAGGTTTTGAACACTGAAGCTTTCTTT. This sequence encodes CASSLGQVLNTEAFF.

This clonotype was seen many times. The gene calls are TRBV30 and TRBJ1-1, with 9 nucleotides matching TRBD1. This CDR3 comprises 14 residues. Germline CDR1 is GTSNPN and CDR2 is SVGIG (reference sequence). V shed 8 bases, J shed 3 bases, and the junction held 10 bases outside the gene matches. The CDR3 DNA follows: TGTGCCAGGGACAGGGAAGGCAGAGACACTGAAGCTTTCTTT. It is translated as CARDREGRDTEAFF.

This rearrangement joins TRBV3-1 to TRBJ2-7; no reliable D call. Trimming took 0 bases from V and 3 from J, leaving 15 bases between them. Germline V lookup: CDR1 LGHDT, CDR2 YNNKEL (reference sequence). CDR3 length: 16 amino acids. CDR3 nucleotides: TGTGCCAGCAGCCAAGATAAGGCCAGGTCATTCTACGAGCAGTACTTC. This sequence encodes CASSQDKARSFYEQYF.